Described below is a single T cell receptor beta chain sequence and its context. The data stem from a study of blood T cell repertoires in COVID-19. Study information: Acute-phase and convalescent COVID-19 samples originated in the United States, Italy and Spain. PBMCs, B-cell-depleted T cells, or T cells were the source of the cDNA or gDNA that made up the material.

The V gene lost 0 bases and the J gene lost 2 bases, with 7 bases spanning the gap. CDR1 is SGHAT and CDR2 is FQNNGV in the germline V gene. The CDR3 sequence is 15 residues long. Methods used by the authors: Using reference gene primer amplification, nucleated cell counts were estimated. Method: immunoSEQ multiplex PCR; TCRdb's copy keeps in-frame clones and lacks some. The DNA gave D and trimming, while V, J and clone size come from that table. The data show tens of thousands of clones, roughly 87% seen once. The V and J genes are TRBV11-2 and TRBJ2-2; D unclear. Sequencing input: peripheral blood. The clonotype originates from a woman in her sixties or seventies with active COVID-19. The CDR3 DNA reads TGTGCCAGCAGCTTAGACGACACCAACACCGGGGAGCTGTTTTTT. This gives the protein CASSLDDTNTGELFF.